This T cell receptor beta chain is from a study of CD8+ T cells in alopecia areata. Looking at the study overall: Patients received oral tofacitinib, 5 to 10 mg twice daily, for moderate-to-severe alopecia areata. General study results and limits: Relative to normal scalp, lesional scalp, especially alopecia totalis/universalis, showed higher clonality.

Extraction and reverse transcription of RNA yielded cDNA as the sequencing template. Sequencing was performed with immunoSEQ multiplex PCR; in TCRdb, only in-frame clones are kept and a portion is missing. The sample comprises more than 75,000 clones, 41% of which are singletons, and around 1.5% rests with the top ten. CDR1 and CDR2 (germline): MNHNY, SVGAGI (reference sequence). The CDR3 has 15 amino acids. The V end was cut by 0 bases, the J end by 1 base, with 9 bases between. As regards this clone: Its specificity is unknown.

Patients with alopecia areata provided lesional scalp punch biopsies as well as peripheral blood. The sample was CD4+ T cells sorted from blood. This rearrangement joins TRBV6-6 to TRBJ2-5; no firm D call. The receptor's source is a human donor with alopecia areata. CDR3 DNA: TGTGCCAGCAGTTACTCGTATGTCAGCCAAGAGACCCAGTACTTC. Protein sequence: CASSYSYVSQETQYF.